Sequencing of this T cell receptor (beta chain) was carried out in a study of cytomegalovirus exposure and HLA in healthy donors (dated 2017 in TCRdb). For the wider study: An earlier analysis of 587 of the donors reported 250 to 300 Gb of sequence data and roughly 120 million unique TCR beta sequences obtained from about 200 million T cells. An early release that covered about 600 HLA-typed donors contained 300 to 350 gigabases of sequencing data and roughly 84 million unique TCR sequences. Among the roughly 400 genotyped donors, 81% belonged to the genetic ancestry cluster associated with self-reported Caucasian donors. The study was designed to test whether signatures of past pathogen exposure could be identified by cataloging public T cell receptors. The study used immunosequencing to profile the T cell repertoires of 670 or so subjects and linked those repertoires to cytomegalovirus serostatus. Along with the 666-subject first cohort, a separate validation cohort of over a hundred different subjects was used. To predict cytomegalovirus infection status, the study combined high-throughput TCR immunosequencing, statistical association of individual TCRs with disease status, and machine learning. In a later analysis, previously published TCR beta repertoires from 670 or so donors were re-analyzed and high-resolution HLA genotyping was added so that TCR occurrence patterns could be studied. The later analysis used no new phenotypic data to find candidate immune exposures, relying instead on TCR beta sequences and their occurrence across donors. In an earlier analysis of around 540 of the donors, high-throughput TCR beta sequencing was used to judge whether each TCR beta V gene segment behaved as functional or pseudogenic. Donor age, sex, ethnicity and CMV serostatus were collected together with the repertoire data. In a later genetic analysis, genome-wide SNP genotypes for about three fifths of the 666 donors were used, and that subset was treated as a discovery cohort. All discovery cohort repertoires had been generated using a single sequencing platform. Class I and class II HLA loci were covered by the typing at four-digit resolution. The number of donors typed differed by locus, with 629-630 for A, B, C, DRB1 and DQB1, more than 500 for DQA1, 600 to 610 for DPA1, and some 440 for DPB1. Roughly five DR-DQ haplotypes were handled as single units for association and clustering because linkage in the cohort was strong. Among roughly 400 genotyped donors of the cohort, an average of around 240,000 unique TCR beta nucleotide sequences were sequenced per donor, 15% to 20% of them non-productive. Overall study results and their limits: Assigning TCR associations to individual alleles was difficult when HLA alleles, especially DR and DQ, strongly co-occurred. In both the original and validation cohorts, the classifier was reported to diagnose cytomegalovirus status with high specificity and sensitivity. A further reported finding was that TCR beta sequences accurately predicted the HLA-A and HLA-B alleles for most subjects in the first cohort. Linkage disequilibrium might explain the correlated functional status among segregating V segments, but an unknown experimental factor could not be excluded. In a later analysis, HLA-associated TCR beta chains were found to be more clonally expanded and to have lower generation probabilities than equally common non-associated chains. A later genetic analysis reported fewer N-insertions in productive TCRs among donors in an Asian-associated ancestry cluster than the roughly 640-donor mean. In a later analysis, 16,951 TCR beta sequences were associated with specific HLA alleles at a false discovery rate of 0.05. The study gave a list of 150 to 200 TCR beta chains associated with cytomegalovirus. In a later analysis, most CMV-associated TCR beta chains were found to appear HLA-restricted, with HLA associations seemingly driven largely by CMV exposure. Because HLA typing was unavailable for some donors at each locus, only the typed subset was used in association tests. Presence/absence analyses assumed roughly uniform sequencing depth across donors, an assumption that may not hold. A later genetic analysis associated a missense DCLRE1C variant with V-gene and J-gene trimming of TCR beta chains, and an independent cohort replicated the association. Because counts were too low, about 18 rarely observed V segments, including chromosome 9 orphons, were left out of the earlier analysis of about 500 of the donors. Immune exposure information for the cohort was limited to CMV serostatus. A few of the identified cytomegalovirus-associated TCR beta chains were confirmed in vitro to be specific for cytomegalovirus antigens. According to a later analysis, TCR association rates differed among HLA loci, with DRB1 alleles showing the most associated TCRs and HLA-C alleles showing the fewest. In an earlier analysis of fewer than 750 of the donors, most TCR beta V segments were observed in productive rearrangements about 87% or about 30% of the time, broadly matching IMGT annotations. This cohort had only TCR beta chains sequenced, and the lack of alpha or paired-chain data limited which features could be detected. The sequencing pipeline was judged likely to have produced a cluster of highly shared sequence variants as a technical artifact. It was suggested by the authors that the approach could potentially be generalized to other disease states and immunological phenotypes. In a later analysis, several top co-occurrence clusters were reported to appear linked to parvovirus B19, influenza, CMV and Epstein-Barr virus. Most TCR sequences were observed very rarely across donors, whereas some public TCRs were present in many individuals.

The cohort was made up of hundreds of healthy bone marrow donors. Cohort members were all nominally healthy when sampled, although unrecorded immune exposures were likely present. The donor was CMV seronegative and was included in the group of about 350 seronegative cohort members. Each donor provided a peripheral blood sample, and peripheral blood mononuclear cells were used for TCR beta sequencing. Genomic DNA was extracted from the blood cell samples with the Qiagen DNeasy Blood Extraction Kit. On this clone: This receptor's antigen is unknown.

Receptors were amplified or captured by the immunoSEQ multiplex PCR assay. For the multiplex PCR, a mixture combining 60 forward primers for TCR Vbeta segments and 13 reverse primers for TCR Jbeta segments was used. Amplification of the CDR3 region of rearranged TCR beta genes was performed with a multiplex PCR assay on genomic DNA. The Illumina HiSeq System was used to sequence the amplified TCR beta libraries as 87-base-pair reads. The study's processing was this. Across the 500 to 750 repertoires, a later analysis counted approximately 75 million unique TCR beta chains, about 10 million of which were shared by at least two donors. Raw reads were error-corrected and collapsed into unique sequences by a nearest-neighbor algorithm in which closely related sequences were merged to remove PCR and sequencing errors. CDR3 sequences were aligned to IMGT reference sequences to assign V, D and J gene segments. For a sequence to be retained, a match of at least six nucleotides was required to both a V gene segment and a J gene segment. A rearrangement was called productive if the CDR3 had no stop codons and remained in frame with V and J, and every other rearrangement was called non-productive. CDR3 was defined according to IMGT convention as the region running from the second conserved V-encoded cysteine to the conserved J-encoded phenylalanine. The earlier analysis of about 590 of the donors excluded sequences that lacked an unambiguous match to a single V gene segment. An earlier analysis of fewer than 650 of the donors classified V segments as functional when productive rearrangements were above 56.7% and as segregating when the standard deviation between donors was above 5%. To diagnose cytomegalovirus status from the catalog of TCR beta chain sequences, a statistical classification framework was built. In a later analysis, V and J genes were assigned by comparing TCR nucleotide sequences against IMGT/GENE-DB human TR gene sequences. A later analysis assigned CDR3 sequences and most-parsimonious VDJ recombination scenarios with the TCRdist pipeline. In a later analysis, each TCR beta chain was defined by its CDR3 amino acid sequence together with its V-gene family, and reads without a unique V-gene family were excluded. To address suspected cross-contamination and a sequencing artifact, a later analysis removed 550 to 750 highly shared, low-generation-probability nucleotide sequences. For each public chain, a later analysis derived a clonal expansion index from normalized ranks of inferred template counts within each repertoire. In a later analysis, generation probabilities were computed with a VDJ recombination model fitted to out-of-frame rearrangements, and the resulting probabilities were checked against IGoR. In a later analysis, hypergeometric tests were used to score TCR-TCR, TCR-HLA and TCR-CMV co-occurrence, with a repertoire-size bias correction applied to TCR pairs. To estimate false discovery rates, a later analysis permuted the HLA or CMV assignments 20 times. In a later analysis, co-occurring TCRs were grouped using DBSCAN, with TCRdist sequence similarity added in when clustering inside HLA-allele-positive subsets. For co-occurrence clustering, repertoires with fewer than 30,000 or more than 120,000 public chains were excluded, along with a handful of repertoires with anomalous nucleotide sharing. Held by TCRdb, this immuneACCESS table contains in-frame sequences only and omits some clones. Under half of the omission traces to an unresolved V gene where checked; the cause of the rest is unknown. D and trimming were read from the DNA, whereas the V and J calls and clone size are those reported in that table. The sample's clone listing holds approximately 100,000 clones. Roughly 0.64% of the sample comes from the top ten.

The sample consisted of PBMCs. The TCR originated in a man aged 50 to 60 in good health and CMV-seronegative.

CDR3 region: CASSFGTGGNTIYF. The base sequence is TGTGCCAGCAGCTTTGGGACAGGGGGAAACACCATATATTTT. The V gene is TRBV7-6 and the J gene is TRBJ1-3; 9 bases in the middle match TRBD1. Per the germline V gene, SGHVS is the CDR1 and FNYEAQ is the CDR2. From cysteine to phenylalanine, the CDR3 is 14 amino acids long. Just the 42-base CDR3 DNA is kept, in frame starting at base 1. Relative to germline, V is missing 3 bases and J is missing 4 bases, with 1 base of the junction outside any gene match.